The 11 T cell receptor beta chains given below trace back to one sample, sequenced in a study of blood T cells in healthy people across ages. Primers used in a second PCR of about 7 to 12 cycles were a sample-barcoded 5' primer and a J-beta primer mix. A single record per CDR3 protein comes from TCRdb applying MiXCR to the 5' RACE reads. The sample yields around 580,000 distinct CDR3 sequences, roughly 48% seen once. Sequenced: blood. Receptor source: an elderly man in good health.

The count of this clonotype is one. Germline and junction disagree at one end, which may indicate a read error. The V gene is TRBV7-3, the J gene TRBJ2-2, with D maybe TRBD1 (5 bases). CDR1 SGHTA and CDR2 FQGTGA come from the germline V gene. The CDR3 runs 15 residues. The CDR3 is CAGSRASRDTGELFF. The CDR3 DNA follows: TGCGCCGGCAGCAGGGCCTCTAGAGACACCGGGGAGCTGTTTTTT.

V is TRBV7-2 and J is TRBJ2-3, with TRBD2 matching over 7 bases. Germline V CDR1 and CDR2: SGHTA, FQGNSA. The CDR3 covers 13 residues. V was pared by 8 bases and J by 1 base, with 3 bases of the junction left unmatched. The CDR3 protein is CASCRGGTDTQYF. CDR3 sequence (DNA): TGTGCCAGCTGCCGGGGGGGCACAGATACGCAGTATTTT.

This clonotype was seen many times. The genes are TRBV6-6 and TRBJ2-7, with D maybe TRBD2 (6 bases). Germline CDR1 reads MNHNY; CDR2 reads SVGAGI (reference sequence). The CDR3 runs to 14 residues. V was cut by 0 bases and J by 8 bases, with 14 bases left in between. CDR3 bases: TGTGCCAGCAGTTACTCGGGGGGACCTACGAAGCAGTACTTC. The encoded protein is CASSYSGGPTKQYF.

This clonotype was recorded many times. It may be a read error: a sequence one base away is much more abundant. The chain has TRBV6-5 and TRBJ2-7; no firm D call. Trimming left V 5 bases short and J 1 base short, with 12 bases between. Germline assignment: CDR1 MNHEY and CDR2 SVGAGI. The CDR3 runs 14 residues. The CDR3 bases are TGTGCCAGCAGTGACGGTGGGCAGTCCTACGAGCAGTACTTC. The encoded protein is CASSDGGQSYEQYF.

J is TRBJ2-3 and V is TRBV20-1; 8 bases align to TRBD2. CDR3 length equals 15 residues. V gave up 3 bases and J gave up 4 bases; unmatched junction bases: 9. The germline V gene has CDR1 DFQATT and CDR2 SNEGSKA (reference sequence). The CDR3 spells CSASRQRGIPDTQYF. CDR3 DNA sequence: TGCAGTGCTAGTAGGCAGCGGGGGATACCAGATACGCAGTATTTT.

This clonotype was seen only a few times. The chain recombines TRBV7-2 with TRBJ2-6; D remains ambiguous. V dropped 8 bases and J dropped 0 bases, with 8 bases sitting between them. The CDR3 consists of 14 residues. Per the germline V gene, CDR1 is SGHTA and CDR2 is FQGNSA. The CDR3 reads CASSPDSGANVLTF. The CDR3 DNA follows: TGTGCCAGCTCACCCGACTCTGGGGCCAACGTCCTGACTTTC.

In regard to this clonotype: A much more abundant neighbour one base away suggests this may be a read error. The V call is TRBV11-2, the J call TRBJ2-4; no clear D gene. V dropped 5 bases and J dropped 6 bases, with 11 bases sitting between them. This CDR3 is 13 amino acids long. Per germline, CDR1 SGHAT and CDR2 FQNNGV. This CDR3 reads CASSAGGRNIQYF. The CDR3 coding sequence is TGTGCCAGCAGCGCCGGCGGAAGAAACATTCAGTACTTC.

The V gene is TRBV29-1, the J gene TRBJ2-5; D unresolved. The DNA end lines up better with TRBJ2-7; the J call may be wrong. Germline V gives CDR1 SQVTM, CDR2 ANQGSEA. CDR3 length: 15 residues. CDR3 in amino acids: CSGANGPQATYEQYF. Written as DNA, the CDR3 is TGCAGCGGGGCGAACGGGCCCCAAGCGACCTACGAGCAGTACTTC.

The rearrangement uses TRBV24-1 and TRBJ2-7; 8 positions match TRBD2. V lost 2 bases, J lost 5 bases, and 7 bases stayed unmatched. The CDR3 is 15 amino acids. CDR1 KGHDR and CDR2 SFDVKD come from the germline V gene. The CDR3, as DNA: TGTGCCACCAGTGATTCAAGCGGGAGAGCCCACGAGCAGTACTTC. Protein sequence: CATSDSSGRAHEQYF.

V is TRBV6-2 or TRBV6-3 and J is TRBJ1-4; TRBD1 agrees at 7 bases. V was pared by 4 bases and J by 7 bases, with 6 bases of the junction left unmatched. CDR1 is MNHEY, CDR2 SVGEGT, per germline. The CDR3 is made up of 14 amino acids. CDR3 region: CASSWGQQGEKLFF. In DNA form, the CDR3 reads TGTGCCAGCAGTTGGGGACAGCAAGGTGAAAAACTGTTTTTT.

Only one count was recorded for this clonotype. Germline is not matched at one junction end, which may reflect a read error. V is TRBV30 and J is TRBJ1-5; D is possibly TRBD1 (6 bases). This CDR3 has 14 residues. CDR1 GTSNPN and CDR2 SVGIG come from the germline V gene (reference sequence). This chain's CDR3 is CARSPRGGDQPQHF. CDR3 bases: TGTGCCCGGAGCCCACGAGGGGGTGATCAGCCCCAGCATTTT.